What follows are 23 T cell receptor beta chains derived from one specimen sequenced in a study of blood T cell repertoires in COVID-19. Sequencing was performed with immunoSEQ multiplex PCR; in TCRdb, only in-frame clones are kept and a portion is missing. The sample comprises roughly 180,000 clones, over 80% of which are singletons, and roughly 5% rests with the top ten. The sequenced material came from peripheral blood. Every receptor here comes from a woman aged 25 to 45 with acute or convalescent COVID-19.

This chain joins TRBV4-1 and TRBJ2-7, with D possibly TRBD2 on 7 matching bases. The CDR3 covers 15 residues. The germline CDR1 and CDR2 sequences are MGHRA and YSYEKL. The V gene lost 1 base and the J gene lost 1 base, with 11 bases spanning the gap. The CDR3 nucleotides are TGCGCCAGCAGCCAAGGGAGGGGGGGTTCCTACGAGCAGTACTTC. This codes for CASSQGRGGSYEQYF.

DNA of the CDR3: TGTGCCAGCAGTAAACAGGGAATTGCCACTGAAGCTTTCTTT. Its protein product is CASSKQGIATEAFF. This chain joins TRBV27 and TRBJ1-1, with D possibly being TRBD1 (6 bases). The V gene's germline CDR1 is MNHEY and CDR2 SMNVEV (reference sequence). This CDR3 region has 14 residues. V was clipped by 5 bases and J by 4 bases, with 14 bases between them.

The CDR3 reads CASSLRGYEQYF. The CDR3 nucleotides read TGTGCCAGCAGCCTGAGAGGCTACGAGCAGTACTTC. The chain carries TRBV11-2 and TRBJ2-7; D is uncertain. The V gene lost 5 bases and the J gene lost 3 bases, with 8 bases spanning the gap. CDR3 length equals 12 residues. Germline CDR1 is SGHAT and CDR2 is FQNNGV.

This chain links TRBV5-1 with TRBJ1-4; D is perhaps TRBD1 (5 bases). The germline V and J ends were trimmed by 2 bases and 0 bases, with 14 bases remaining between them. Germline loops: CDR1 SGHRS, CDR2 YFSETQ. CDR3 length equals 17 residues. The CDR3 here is CASSFGSVTATNEKLFF. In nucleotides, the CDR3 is TGCGCCAGCAGCTTCGGATCCGTGACAGCAACTAATGAAAAACTGTTTTTT.

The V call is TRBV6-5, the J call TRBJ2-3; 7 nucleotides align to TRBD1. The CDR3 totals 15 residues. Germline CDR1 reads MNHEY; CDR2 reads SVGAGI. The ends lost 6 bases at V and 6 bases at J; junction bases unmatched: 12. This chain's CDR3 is CASRGRRQGGDTQYF. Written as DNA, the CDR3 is TGTGCCAGCAGGGGTCGTCGACAGGGTGGGGATACGCAGTATTTT.

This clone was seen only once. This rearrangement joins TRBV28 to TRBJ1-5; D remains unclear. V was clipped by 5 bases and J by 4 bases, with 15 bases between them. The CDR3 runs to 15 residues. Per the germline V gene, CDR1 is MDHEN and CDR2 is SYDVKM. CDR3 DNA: TGTGCCAGCAGTCTCCCCGGTGGGGAGAATCAGCCCCAGCATTTT. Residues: CASSLPGGENQPQHF. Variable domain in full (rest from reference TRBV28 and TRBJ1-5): DVKVTQSSRYLVKRTGEKVFLECVQDMDHENMFWYRQDPGLGLRLIYFSYDVKMKEKGDIPEGYSVSREKKERFSLILESASTNQTSMYLCASSLPGGENQPQHFGDGTRLSIL.

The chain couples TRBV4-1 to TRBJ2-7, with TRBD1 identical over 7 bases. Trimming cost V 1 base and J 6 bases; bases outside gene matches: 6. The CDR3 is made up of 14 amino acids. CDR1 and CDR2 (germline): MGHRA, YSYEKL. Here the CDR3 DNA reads TGCGCCAGCAGCCAAGTAGACAGGGCCCGCGAGCAGTACTTC. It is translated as CASSQVDRAREQYF.

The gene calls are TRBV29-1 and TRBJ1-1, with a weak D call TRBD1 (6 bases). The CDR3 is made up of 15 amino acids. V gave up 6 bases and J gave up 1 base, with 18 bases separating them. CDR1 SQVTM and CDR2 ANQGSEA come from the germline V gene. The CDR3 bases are TGCAGCGTCCAAACCTCGGGACATACGAACACTGAAGCTTTCTTT. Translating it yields CSVQTSGHTNTEAFF.

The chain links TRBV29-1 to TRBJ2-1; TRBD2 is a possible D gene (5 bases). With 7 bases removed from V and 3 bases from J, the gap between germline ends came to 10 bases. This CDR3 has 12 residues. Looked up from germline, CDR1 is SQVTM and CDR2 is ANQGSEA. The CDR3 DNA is TGCAGCGCCCCTACTAGCTACAATGAGCAGTTCTTC. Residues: CSAPTSYNEQFF.

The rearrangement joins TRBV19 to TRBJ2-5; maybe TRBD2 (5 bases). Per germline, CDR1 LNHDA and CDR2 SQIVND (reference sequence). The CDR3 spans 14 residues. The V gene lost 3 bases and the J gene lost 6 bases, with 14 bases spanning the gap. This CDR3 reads CASSIGGLGKTQYF. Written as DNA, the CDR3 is TGTGCCAGTAGTATCGGAGGATTGGGAAAGACCCAGTACTTC.

The CDR3 spells CASSESGTGSLWTQYF. The CDR3 region has the DNA TGCGCCAGCAGTGAGTCTGGGACAGGCAGTTTGTGGACCCAGTACTTC. The chain employs TRBV10-2 and TRBJ2-5, with 8 bases matching TRBD1. Germline assignment: CDR1 WSHSY and CDR2 SAAADI. The CDR3 is made up of 16 amino acids. J was trimmed by 7 bases and V by 0 bases; bases with no gene match: 10.

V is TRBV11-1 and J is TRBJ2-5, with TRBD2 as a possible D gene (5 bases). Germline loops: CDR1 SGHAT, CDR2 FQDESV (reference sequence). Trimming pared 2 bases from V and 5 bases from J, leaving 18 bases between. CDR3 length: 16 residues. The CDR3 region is CASSLNRRTSLETQYF. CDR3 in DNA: TGTGCCAGCAGCTTAAATCGTCGGACTTCATTGGAGACCCAGTACTTC.

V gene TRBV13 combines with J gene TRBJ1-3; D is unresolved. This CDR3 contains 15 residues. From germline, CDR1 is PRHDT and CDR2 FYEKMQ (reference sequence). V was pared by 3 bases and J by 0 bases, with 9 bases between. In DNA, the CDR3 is TGTGCCAGCAGCTTCACCAAGAGCTCTGGAAACACCATATATTTT. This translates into CASSFTKSSGNTIYF.

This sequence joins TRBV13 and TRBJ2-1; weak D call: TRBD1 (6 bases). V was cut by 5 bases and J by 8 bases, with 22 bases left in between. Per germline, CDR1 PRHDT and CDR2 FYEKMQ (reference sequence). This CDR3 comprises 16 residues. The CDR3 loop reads CASSGRGVSRVHEQFF. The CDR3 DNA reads TGTGCCAGCAGCGGCAGGGGAGTTTCGAGAGTCCATGAGCAGTTCTTC.

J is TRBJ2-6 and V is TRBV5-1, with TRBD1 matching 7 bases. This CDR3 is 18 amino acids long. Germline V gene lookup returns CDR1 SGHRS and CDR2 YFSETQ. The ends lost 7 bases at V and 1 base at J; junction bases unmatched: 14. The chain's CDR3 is CASSGNGQVLSGANVLTF. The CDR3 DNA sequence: TGCGCCAGCTCAGGTAATGGACAGGTTCTTTCTGGGGCCAACGTCCTGACTTTC.

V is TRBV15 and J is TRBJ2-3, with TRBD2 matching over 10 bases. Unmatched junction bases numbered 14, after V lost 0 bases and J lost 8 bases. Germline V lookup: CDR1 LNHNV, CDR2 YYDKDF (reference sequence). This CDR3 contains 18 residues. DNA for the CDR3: TGTGCCACCAGCAGAGATCTGACCTTCGGGACTAGCGAGGGTACGCAGTATTTT. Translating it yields CATSRDLTFGTSEGTQYF. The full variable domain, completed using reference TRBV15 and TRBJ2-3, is DAMVIQNPRYQVTQFGKPVTLSCSQTLNHNVMYWYQQKSSQAPKLLFHYYDKDFNNEADTPDNFQSRRPNTSFCFLDIRSPGLGDTAMYLCATSRDLTFGTSEGTQYFGPGTRLTVL.

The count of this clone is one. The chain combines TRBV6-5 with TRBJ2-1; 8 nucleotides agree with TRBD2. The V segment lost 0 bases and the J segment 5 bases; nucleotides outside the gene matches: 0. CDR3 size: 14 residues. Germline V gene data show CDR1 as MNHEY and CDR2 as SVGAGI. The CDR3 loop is CASSYSGGDNEQFF. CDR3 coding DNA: TGTGCCAGCAGTTACTCCGGGGGGGACAATGAGCAGTTCTTC.

The CDR3 DNA follows: TGTGCCAGCAGCTTAGGGACTAGCGGCAGGGAGACCCAGTACTTC. Translated, it gives CASSLGTSGRETQYF. This chain joins TRBV11-2 and TRBJ2-5; 10 bases are shared with TRBD2. The CDR3 sequence is 15 residues long. V dropped 1 base and J dropped 5; count of bases not matched to a gene: 4. Germline CDR1 and CDR2: SGHAT and FQNNGV.

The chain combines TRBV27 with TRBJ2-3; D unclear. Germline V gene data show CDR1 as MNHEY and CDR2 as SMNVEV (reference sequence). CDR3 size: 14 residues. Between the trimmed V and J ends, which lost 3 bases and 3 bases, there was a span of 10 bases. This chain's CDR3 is CASSFRVATDTQYF. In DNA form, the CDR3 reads TGTGCCAGCAGTTTTCGAGTAGCTACAGATACGCAGTATTTT.

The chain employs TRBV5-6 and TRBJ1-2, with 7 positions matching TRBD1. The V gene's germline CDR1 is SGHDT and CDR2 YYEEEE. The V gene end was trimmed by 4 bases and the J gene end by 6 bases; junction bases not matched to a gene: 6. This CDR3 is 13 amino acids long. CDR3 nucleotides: TGTGCCAGCAGCGGCACCGGGACAGATGGCTACACCTTC. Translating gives CASSGTGTDGYTF.

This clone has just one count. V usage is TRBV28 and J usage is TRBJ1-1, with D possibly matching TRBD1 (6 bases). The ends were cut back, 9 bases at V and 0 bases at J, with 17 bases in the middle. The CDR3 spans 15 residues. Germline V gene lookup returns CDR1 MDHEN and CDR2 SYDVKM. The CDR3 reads CARNRGGGLNTEAFF. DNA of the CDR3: TGTGCCAGAAATAGAGGTGGGGGCCTGAACACTGAAGCTTTCTTT.

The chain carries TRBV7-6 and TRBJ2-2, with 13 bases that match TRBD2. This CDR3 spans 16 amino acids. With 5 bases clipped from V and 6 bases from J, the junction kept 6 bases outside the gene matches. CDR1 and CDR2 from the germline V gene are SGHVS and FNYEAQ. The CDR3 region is CASSLLAGGTPGELFF. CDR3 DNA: TGTGCCAGCAGCCTACTAGCGGGAGGGACACCCGGGGAGCTGTTTTTT.

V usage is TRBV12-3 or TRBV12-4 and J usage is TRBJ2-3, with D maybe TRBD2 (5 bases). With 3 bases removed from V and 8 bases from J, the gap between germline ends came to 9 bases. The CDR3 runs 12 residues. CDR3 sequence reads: CASSFPRGTQYF. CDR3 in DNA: TGTGCCAGCAGTTTCCCCCGGGGTACGCAGTATTTT.